The subject of this entry is one T cell receptor beta chain. The entry originates in a study of immune cell composition in non-small cell lung cancer. CDR3 length equals 15 residues. CDR1 is SGHDT and CDR2 is YYEEEE in the germline V gene. Trimming cost V 2 bases and J 6 bases; bases outside gene matches: 6. Repertoires were generated with immunoSEQ multiplex PCR, while TCRdb's copy carries only in-frame clones and drops some. Of around 6,600 clones in the sample, 60% to 80% were seen once. Normal lung was sampled as far from the tumour as possible, at least 3 cm. The V call is TRBV5-6, the J call TRBJ2-1; 9 bases align to TRBD2. The sample comprised non-adjacent lung tissue. This clonotype originated in a human donor with non-small cell lung cancer. The CDR3 bases are TGTGCCAGCAGCTTCGCGGGGGGGGTTCCCAATGAGCAGTTCTTC. It is translated as CASSFAGGVPNEQFF.